This T cell receptor (beta chain) is drawn from a study of vaccination effects on CD4 cells after COVID-19. Assay: immunoSEQ multiplex PCR; the TCRdb copy retains only in-frame clones and omits some. There are 20,000 to 30,000 clones in the sample; roughly two thirds occur only once, and less than 20% lies in the top ten. V lost 6 bases to trimming and J lost 0 bases, with 10 bases between them. The CDR3 contains 14 residues. CDR1 and CDR2 (germline): LNHDA, SQIVND (reference sequence). On this clone itself: No antigen is known for it.

Pools of viral peptides were used by the ViraFEST assay to expand antigen-specific CD4+ T cells ahead of sequencing. CD4+ T cells were isolated after around ten days of culture. Their SARS-CoV-2 infection, verified by PCR, occurred between March and December 2020. The chain couples TRBV19 to TRBJ2-3, with D maybe TRBD2 (5 bases). The sample consisted of CD4+ T cells from PBMCs cultured with SARS-CoV-2 spike peptides, taken before COVID-19 vaccination. The receptor was isolated from a human donor who had a prior SARS-CoV-2 infection. CDR3 protein: CASRRRGSTDTQYF. For the CDR3, the DNA is TGTGCCAGTAGAAGGAGAGGGAGCACAGATACGCAGTATTTT. Using reference TRBV19 and TRBJ2-3 for the parts outside the CDR3, the full variable domain is DGGITQSPKYLFRKEGQNVTLSCEQNLNHDAMYWYRQDPGQGLRLIYYSQIVNDFQKGDIAEGYSVSREKKESFPLTVTSAQKNPTAFYLCASRRRGSTDTQYFGPGTRLTVL.